The present entry profiles one T cell receptor beta chain with its context. Its antigen is currently unknown. The sample belongs to a study of T cell responses to AZD1222 COVID-19 vaccine. Study-level results: Donors were largely white British and mainly female; clonal diversity was possibly underestimated. Breadth and depth of Spike-specific TCRs rose after two AZD1222 doses.

The CDR3 runs to 15 residues. Per germline, CDR1 SGHTA and CDR2 FQGTGA. Trimming cost V 5 bases and J 0 bases, with 14 bases left between them. Combined were second doses at about 4 or about 12 weeks. Profiled with immunoSEQ multiplex PCR; TCRdb holds only in-frame clones, not every one. The sample yields tens of thousands of clones, roughly nine tenths seen once. The TCR originated in an adult who received the AZD1222 COVID-19 vaccine. This sample comprised peripheral blood, obtained 28 days after the second AZD1222 dose. The gene calls are TRBV7-3 and TRBJ2-7; D possibly corresponds to TRBD2 (6 bases). The CDR3 DNA is TGTGCCAGCAGCCCGGGACTTTCAAGCTCCTACGAGCAGTACTTC. It encodes CASSPGLSSSYEQYF.